The TCR beta chain described here comes from a study of vaccination effects on CD4 cells after COVID-19. Background on the study: Researchers obtained post-vaccine samples at a median of 72 days past the second dose.

Upon completion of more than eight days in culture, CD4+ T cells were isolated. It was two doses of either the BNT162b2 or mRNA-1273 vaccine that participants received. Vaccinated participants had no history of SARS-CoV-2 infection and tested negative for nucleocapsid antibodies. TCRdb's table, derived via immunoSEQ multiplex PCR, lists solely in-frame clones and lacks some. This table holds tens of thousands of clones, over 70% found once. Points from the study as a whole: The study had few convalescent patients and no early post-infection timepoints.

Germline V gene lookup returns CDR1 SGHTA and CDR2 FQGNSA. Between the trimmed V and J ends, which lost 0 bases and 5 bases, there was a span of 10 bases. The CDR3 consists of 14 residues. As for this clone: Its antigen is undetermined.

This TCR was recovered from a human donor who received a COVID-19 vaccine. The rearrangement uses TRBV7-2 and TRBJ2-5, with a possible D match to TRBD1 (5 bases). Sequencing was performed on CD4+ T cells from PBMCs cultured without peptide, taken after COVID-19 vaccination. For the CDR3, the DNA is TGTGCCAGCAGCTTAGCGGGTCCAGGGGAGACCCAGTACTTC. Translating it yields CASSLAGPGETQYF.